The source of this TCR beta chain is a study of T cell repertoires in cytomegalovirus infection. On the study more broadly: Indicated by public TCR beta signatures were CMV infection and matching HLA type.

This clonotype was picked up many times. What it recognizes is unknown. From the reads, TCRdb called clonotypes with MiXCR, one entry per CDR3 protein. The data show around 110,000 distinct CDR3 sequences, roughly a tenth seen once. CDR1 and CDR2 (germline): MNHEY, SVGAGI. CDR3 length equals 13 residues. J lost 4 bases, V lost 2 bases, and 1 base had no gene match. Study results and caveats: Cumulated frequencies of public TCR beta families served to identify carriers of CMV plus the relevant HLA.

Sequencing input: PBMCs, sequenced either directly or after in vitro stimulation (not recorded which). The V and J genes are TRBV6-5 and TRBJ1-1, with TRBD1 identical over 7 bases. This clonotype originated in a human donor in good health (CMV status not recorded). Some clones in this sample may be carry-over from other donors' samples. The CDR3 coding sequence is TGTGCCAGCAGTTACGACAGGGTCACTGAAGCTTTCTTT. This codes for CASSYDRVTEAFF.